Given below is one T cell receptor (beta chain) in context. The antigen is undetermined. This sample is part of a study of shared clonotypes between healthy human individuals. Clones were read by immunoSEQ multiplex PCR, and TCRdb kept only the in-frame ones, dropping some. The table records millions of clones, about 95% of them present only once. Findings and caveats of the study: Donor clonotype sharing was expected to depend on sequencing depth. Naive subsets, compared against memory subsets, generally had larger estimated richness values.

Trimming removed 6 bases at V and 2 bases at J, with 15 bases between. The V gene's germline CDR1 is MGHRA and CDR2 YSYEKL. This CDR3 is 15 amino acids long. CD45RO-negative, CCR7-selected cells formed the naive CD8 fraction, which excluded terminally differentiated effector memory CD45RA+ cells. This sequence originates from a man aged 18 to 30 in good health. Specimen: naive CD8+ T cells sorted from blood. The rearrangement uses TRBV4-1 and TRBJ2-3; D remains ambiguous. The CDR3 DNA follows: TGCGCCAGCAGTTCCGGAAACCCGTCCACAGATACGCAGTATTTT. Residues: CASSSGNPSTDTQYF.